This TCR beta chain derives from a study of blood T cell repertoires in COVID-19. As for the study in general: Researchers got acute and convalescent COVID-19 samples from the United States, Italy and Spain. Sample material is recorded as cDNA or gDNA derived from T cells, B-cell-depleted T cells, or PBMCs.

Per the germline V gene, CDR1 is SGHTA and CDR2 is FQGTGA. V was pared by 5 bases and J by 0 bases, with 7 bases of the junction left unmatched. The CDR3 has 17 amino acids. Per the study methods: Amplification of reference gene primers was used by the study to estimate nucleated cell counts. The assay was immunoSEQ multiplex PCR, and TCRdb's table has in-frame clones only and misses some. That table supplies the V and J calls and clone size; D and trimming were determined from the DNA. The sample shows about 300,000 clones, around 92% of them seen only once. The chain employs TRBV7-3 and TRBJ2-6, with TRBD1 matching over 7 bases. Sequenced input: peripheral blood. This clonotype was sampled from a man between 18 and 35 years old who had recovered from COVID-19. CDR3 in amino acids: CASSVTGVHSGANVLTF. The CDR3, as DNA: TGTGCCAGCAGCGTCACAGGGGTCCACTCTGGGGCCAACGTCCTGACTTTC.